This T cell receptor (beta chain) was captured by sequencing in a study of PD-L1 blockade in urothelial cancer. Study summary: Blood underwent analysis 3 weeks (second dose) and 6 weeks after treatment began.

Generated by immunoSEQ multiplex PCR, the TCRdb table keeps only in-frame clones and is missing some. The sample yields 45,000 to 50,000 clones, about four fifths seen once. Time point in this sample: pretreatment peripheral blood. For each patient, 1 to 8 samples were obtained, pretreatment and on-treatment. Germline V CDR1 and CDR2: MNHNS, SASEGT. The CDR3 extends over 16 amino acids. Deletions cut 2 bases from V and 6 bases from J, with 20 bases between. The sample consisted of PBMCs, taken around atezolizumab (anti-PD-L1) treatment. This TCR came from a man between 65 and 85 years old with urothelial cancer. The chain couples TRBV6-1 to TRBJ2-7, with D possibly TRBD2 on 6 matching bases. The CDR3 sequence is CASSESVGGVYSEQYF. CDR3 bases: TGTGCCAGCAGTGAATCGGTCGGAGGGGTGTACTCCGAGCAGTACTTC.